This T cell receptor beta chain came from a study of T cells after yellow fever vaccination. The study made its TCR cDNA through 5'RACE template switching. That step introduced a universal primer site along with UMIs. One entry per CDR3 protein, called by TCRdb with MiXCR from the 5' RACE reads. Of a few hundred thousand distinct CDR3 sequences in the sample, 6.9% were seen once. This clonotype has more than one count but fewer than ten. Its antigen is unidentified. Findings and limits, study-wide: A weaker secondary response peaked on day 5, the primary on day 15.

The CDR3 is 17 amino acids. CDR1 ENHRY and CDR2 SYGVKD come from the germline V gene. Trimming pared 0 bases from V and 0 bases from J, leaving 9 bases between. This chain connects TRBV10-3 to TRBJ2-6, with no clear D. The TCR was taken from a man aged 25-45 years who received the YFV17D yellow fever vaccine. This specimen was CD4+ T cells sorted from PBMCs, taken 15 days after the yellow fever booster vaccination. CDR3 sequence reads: CAISESRLRSGANVLTF. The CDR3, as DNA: TGTGCCATCAGTGAGTCCCGACTTCGCTCTGGGGCCAACGTCCTGACTTTC.